This T cell receptor beta chain stems from a study of T cells after yellow fever vaccination. TCRdb ran MiXCR on the 5' RACE reads and lists one entry per CDR3 protein. The sample includes a few hundred thousand distinct CDR3 sequences, less than 20% of them seen just once. Germline-derived CDR1 and CDR2 are DFQATT and SNEGSKA (reference sequence). This CDR3 comprises 14 residues. V shed 5 bases, J shed 4 bases, and the junction held 8 bases outside the gene matches. The chain carries TRBV20-1 and TRBJ1-2; TRBD1 matches 9 bases. The source of this sequence is a man between 25 and 39 years old who received the YFV17D yellow fever vaccine. This sample comprised PBMCs, obtained 15 days after the yellow fever booster vaccination. CDR3 sequence reads: CSADLQGAVYGYTF. In DNA form, the CDR3 reads TGCAGTGCTGACCTACAGGGGGCCGTCTATGGCTACACCTTC.